Shown below are 27 T cell receptor beta chains from a single sample sequenced in a study of cytomegalovirus exposure and HLA in healthy donors. The PCR had 60 Vbeta and 13 Jbeta primers. The table came from immunoSEQ multiplex PCR; TCRdb's copy has only in-frame clones and leaves some out. The profile shows around 150,000 clones, roughly four fifths of them singletons. The sample comprised PBMCs. All receptors derive from a man aged 45-65 years in good health and CMV-seropositive.

In DNA form, the CDR3 reads TGTGCCAGCAGTTACTCGTGGGGGCCTGGTGAAAAACTGTTTTTT. This codes for CASSYSWGPGEKLFF. J is TRBJ1-4 and V is TRBV6-5, with D perhaps TRBD1 (6 bases). The V end was cut by 0 bases, the J end by 7 bases, with 12 bases between. The CDR3 spans 15 residues. Germline values: CDR1 MNHEY, CDR2 SVGAGI.

The chain has TRBV5-1 and TRBJ2-7; 8 nucleotides align to TRBD1. Per the germline V gene, CDR1 is SGHRS and CDR2 is YFSETQ. V was pared by 3 bases and J by 3 bases, with 2 bases of the junction left unmatched. The CDR3 spans 13 residues. The CDR3 nucleotides are TGCGCCAGCAGCTCGGACAGGGACTACGAGCAGTACTTC. It is translated as CASSSDRDYEQYF.

J is TRBJ2-7 and V is TRBV7-9; 12 bases line up with TRBD2. J lost 7 bases, V lost 7 bases, and 14 bases had no gene match. CDR1 and CDR2 (germline): SEHNR, FQNEAQ (reference sequence). CDR3 size: 16 residues. The CDR3 coding sequence is TGTGCCAGCACCCCCGGGCTAGCGGGAGGGCCATCGGAGCAGTACTTC. Its translation: CASTPGLAGGPSEQYF.

The chain recombines TRBV7-9 with TRBJ2-5; possibly TRBD2 for D (5 bases). The CDR3 has 17 residues. Trimming shortened V by 5 bases and J by 1 base, and 20 bases separated the two germline ends. Germline CDR1 SEHNR, CDR2 FQNEAQ (reference sequence). In nucleotides, the CDR3 is TGTGCCAGCAGCCCAGCGGCCCCTGGAAAGCCCCAAGAGACCCAGTACTTC. This translates into CASSPAAPGKPQETQYF.

CDR3 nucleotide sequence: TGTGCCAGCAGCCAAGAAGTGGTCAGCTCCTACAATGAGCAGTTCTTC. It translates to CASSQEVVSSYNEQFF. This chain links TRBV4-2 with TRBJ2-1; D call uncertain. Germline assignment: CDR1 LGHNA and CDR2 YNFKEQ. CDR3 length equals 16 residues. V lost 0 bases to trimming and J lost 0 bases, with 9 bases between them.

The rearrangement joins TRBV28 to TRBJ2-5; 10 positions agree with TRBD2. The V and J ends lost 3 bases and 5 bases, in that order; junction bases with no gene match: 6. The length of the CDR3 is 15 residues. The germline V gene encodes CDR1 MDHEN and CDR2 SYDVKM. CDR3 nucleotides: TGTGCCAGCAGTTTCGGGGCTAGCGGGAGTGAGACCCAGTACTTC. This gives the protein CASSFGASGSETQYF. The full variable domain, completed using reference TRBV28 and TRBJ2-5, is DVKVTQSSRYLVKRTGEKVFLECVQDMDHENMFWYRQDPGLGLRLIYFSYDVKMKEKGDIPEGYSVSREKKERFSLILESASTNQTSMYLCASSFGASGSETQYFGPGTRLLVL.

This rearrangement joins TRBV19 to TRBJ2-6; D call uncertain. This CDR3 comprises 15 residues. V was shortened by 4 bases and J by 0 bases, with 7 bases between the two germline ends. Germline V gene lookup returns CDR1 LNHDA and CDR2 SQIVND (reference sequence). The CDR3 DNA reads TGTGCCAGTAGTACAGGAAACTCTGGGGCCAACGTCCTGACTTTC. Its translation is CASSTGNSGANVLTF.

This sequence joins TRBV30 and TRBJ1-2, with 8 bases matching TRBD1. Trimming removed 1 base from V and 4 bases from J; junction bases left unmatched: 5. This CDR3 is 14 amino acids long. Germline V gene data show CDR1 as GTSNPN and CDR2 as SVGIG (reference sequence). CDR3 amino acids: CAWSGGRGLYGYTF. The CDR3 DNA follows: TGTGCCTGGAGTGGAGGCAGGGGGCTCTATGGCTACACCTTC. Combining the CDR3 with reference TRBV30 and TRBJ1-2 gives the whole variable domain SQTIHQWPATLVQPVGSPLSLECTVEGTSNPNLYWYRQAAGRGLQLLFYSVGIGQISSEVPQNLSASRPQDRQFILSSKKLLLSDSGFYLCAWSGGRGLYGYTFGSGTRLTVV.

The J gene is TRBJ2-3, the V gene TRBV4-1; TRBD2 agrees at 9 bases. Germline CDR1 MGHRA, CDR2 YSYEKL. The CDR3 sequence is 18 residues long. V lost 4 bases, J lost 0 bases, and 11 bases stayed unmatched. CDR3 DNA: TGCGCCAGCAGCCCACAGCGGGGGGCGAAAACTAGCACAGATACGCAGTATTTT. It specifies CASSPQRGAKTSTDTQYF.

The CDR3 nucleotides read TGTGCCAGCAGCTTAGGGCGGGGCACAGATACGCAGTATTTT. This translates into CASSLGRGTDTQYF. The rearrangement joins TRBV7-3 to TRBJ2-3; maybe TRBD2 (5 bases). With 2 bases removed from V and 1 base from J, the gap between germline ends came to 7 bases. The CDR3 totals 14 residues. Germline V CDR1 and CDR2: SGHTA, FQGTGA.

The chain joins TRBV13 to TRBJ2-7; tentatively, D is TRBD2 (5 bases). CDR3 length equals 16 residues. CDR1 is PRHDT, CDR2 FYEKMQ, per germline (reference sequence). V was shortened by 3 bases and J by 4 bases, with 19 bases between the two germline ends. The CDR3 nucleotides read TGTGCCAGCAGCTTTGGCCTAAGCGGCTCAAATTACGAGCAGTACTTC. Translating gives CASSFGLSGSNYEQYF.

The rearrangement uses TRBV28 and TRBJ1-2, with TRBD1 as a possible D gene (6 bases). This CDR3 is built from 15 residues. The V end lost 4 bases, the J end lost 8 bases, and 20 bases lay between the germline ends. Germline V gives CDR1 MDHEN, CDR2 SYDVKM. The CDR3 is CASSWVHDRTVGYTF. DNA for the CDR3: TGTGCCAGCAGTTGGGTGCATGACAGGACGGTGGGCTACACCTTC.

This clone appeared a few times. The chain couples TRBV4-2 to TRBJ1-2; tentatively, D is TRBD1 (5 bases). With 0 bases removed from V and 4 bases from J, the gap between germline ends came to 12 bases. The germline CDR1 and CDR2 sequences are LGHNA and YNFKEQ. The CDR3 consists of 15 residues. CDR3 DNA: TGTGCCAGCAGCCAAGATGAAGGGGCAGGCTATGGCTACACCTTC. Encoded protein: CASSQDEGAGYGYTF.

This rearrangement joins TRBV10-3 to TRBJ1-4, with D unresolved. CDR3 size: 13 residues. Trimming pared 5 bases from V and 4 bases from J, leaving 8 bases between. Looked up from germline, CDR1 is ENHRY and CDR2 is SYGVKD. The CDR3 reads CAISFRDNEKLFF. The CDR3 DNA sequence: TGTGCCATCAGTTTCCGGGATAATGAAAAACTGTTTTTT.

J is TRBJ2-5 and V is TRBV27; no clear D. The J call may be in error: the DNA end matches TRBJ2-7 better. Per the germline V gene, CDR1 is MNHEY and CDR2 is SMNVEV (reference sequence). The CDR3 is 12 residues long. CDR3 loop: CASRRGPYEQYF. Written as DNA, the CDR3 is TGTGCCAGCAGACGAGGCCCATACGAGCAGTACTTC.

The gene calls are TRBV5-6 and TRBJ2-7; tentative D call: TRBD1 (5 bases). V was trimmed by 0 bases and J by 3 bases, leaving 7 bases between them. The CDR3 consists of 13 residues. Germline lookup yields CDR1 SGHDT and CDR2 YYEEEE. CDR3: CASSLAGIYEQYF. In DNA form, the CDR3 reads TGTGCCAGCAGCTTGGCAGGGATCTACGAGCAGTACTTC.

The chain links TRBV13 to TRBJ1-3; 10 nucleotides line up with TRBD1. This CDR3 region has 16 residues. V dropped 0 bases and J dropped 3; count of bases not matched to a gene: 2. Germline assignment: CDR1 PRHDT and CDR2 FYEKMQ (reference sequence). CDR3 nucleotide sequence: TGTGCCAGCAGCTTAGGGACAGGGGGCGTTGGAAACACCATATATTTT. Protein sequence: CASSLGTGGVGNTIYF.

V is TRBV29-1 and J is TRBJ1-4; 7 positions match TRBD1. This CDR3 has 15 residues. The V gene end was trimmed by 6 bases and the J gene end by 8 bases; junction bases not matched to a gene: 15. Germline CDR1 is SQVTM and CDR2 is ANQGSEA. The CDR3 DNA follows: TGCAGCGTCCGGACAGGAAGGGGAGGAGGAGAAAAACTGTTTTTT. It is translated as CSVRTGRGGGEKLFF. The variable domain in full, with the rest retrieved from reference TRBV29-1 and TRBJ1-4, is SAVISQKPSRDICQRGTSLTIQCQVDSQVTMMFWYRQQPGQSLTLIATANQGSEATYESGFVIDKFPISRPNLTFSTLTVSNMSPEDSSIYLCSVRTGRGGGEKLFFGSGTQLSVL.

A single count supports this clone. The gene calls are TRBV6-6 and TRBJ2-5; TRBD1 matches at 7 bases. The CDR3 consists of 14 residues. With 7 bases clipped from V and 0 bases from J, the junction kept 5 bases outside the gene matches. Looked up from germline, CDR1 is MNHNY and CDR2 is SVGAGI (reference sequence). This chain's CDR3 is CASNPDRDQETQYF. The CDR3, as DNA: TGTGCCAGCAATCCCGACAGGGACCAAGAGACCCAGTACTTC.

Comment on this clone: This CDR3 is also generated by other DNA sequences in the sample. V gene TRBV2 combines with J gene TRBJ1-2, with TRBD1 identical over 8 bases. There are 13 residues in the CDR3. Germline V CDR1 and CDR2: SNHLY, FYNNEI. With 0 bases clipped from V and 8 bases from J, the junction kept 2 bases outside the gene matches. DNA for the CDR3: TGTGCCAGCAGTGAAGCGACAGGGGTCGGCTACACCTTC. It yields the protein CASSEATGVGYTF.

A word on this clone: Compared with germline, one end of the junction differs, possibly owing to a read error. The rearrangement links TRBV7-9 to TRBJ1-6; the D gene is possibly TRBD1 (6 bases). Germline V gene lookup returns CDR1 SEHNR and CDR2 FQNEAQ (reference sequence). The CDR3 sequence is 17 residues long. This CDR3 reads CSSSLSGGRSYNSPLHF. Written as DNA, the CDR3 is TGTTCCAGCAGCTTATCGGGGGGCCGCTCCTATAATTCACCCCTCCACTTT.

The table lists this clone with a few counts. The chain recombines TRBV7-9 with TRBJ1-3, with D tentatively TRBD1 (6 bases). Deletions cut 5 bases from V and 0 bases from J, with 17 bases between. The CDR3 has 17 residues. The germline V gene encodes CDR1 SEHNR and CDR2 FQNEAQ (reference sequence). This CDR3 reads CASSPPGHRTSGNTIYF. CDR3 in DNA: TGTGCCAGCAGCCCTCCGGGACACCGGACCTCTGGAAACACCATATATTTT.

The CDR3 sequence: CASSLLSGGNTGELFF. The CDR3 bases are TGTGCCAGCTCACTACTGAGCGGGGGGAACACCGGGGAGCTGTTTTTT. The chain recombines TRBV18 with TRBJ2-2, with 8 positions matching TRBD2. The J segment lost 1 base and the V segment lost 4 bases, leaving 5 bases of the junction unmatched. CDR1 is KGHSH, CDR2 LQKENI, per germline. The CDR3 runs to 16 residues.

The chain combines TRBV29-1 with TRBJ2-3; weak D call: TRBD1 (5 bases). The CDR3 contains 14 residues. The V gene's germline CDR1 is SQVTM and CDR2 ANQGSEA. V was clipped by 4 bases and J by 0 bases, with 11 bases between them. The CDR3 DNA sequence: TGCAGCGTTGGACAGACATTTAGCACAGATACGCAGTATTTT. Translating it yields CSVGQTFSTDTQYF.

V gene TRBV7-6 combines with J gene TRBJ1-1; D call uncertain. This CDR3 spans 13 amino acids. Deletions cut 1 base from V and 5 bases from J, with 8 bases between. Germline loops: CDR1 SGHVS, CDR2 FNYEAQ. Here the CDR3 DNA reads TGTGCCAGCAGCTTAGGGGGAGGGACTGAAGCTTTCTTT. Its translation: CASSLGGGTEAFF.

The V and J genes are TRBV6-6 and TRBJ2-4; 7 bases are shared with TRBD1. Germline V lookup: CDR1 MNHNY, CDR2 SVGAGI (reference sequence). Unmatched junction bases numbered 4, after V lost 4 bases and J lost 1 base. The CDR3 runs to 15 residues. The CDR3 sequence: CASSSVTGAKNIQYF. DNA for the CDR3: TGTGCCAGCAGTTCAGTGACAGGGGCCAAAAACATTCAGTACTTC.

The table lists this clone with a count of one. The gene calls are TRBV19 and TRBJ2-7; a weak D match, TRBD1 (6 bases). The CDR3 runs 14 residues. With 7 bases removed from V and 3 bases from J, the gap between germline ends came to 16 bases. Germline CDR1 is LNHDA and CDR2 is SQIVND (reference sequence). The CDR3 bases are TGTGCCAGTACTTCCTCTTGGACAGACTACGAGCAGTACTTC. Translation: CASTSSWTDYEQYF.